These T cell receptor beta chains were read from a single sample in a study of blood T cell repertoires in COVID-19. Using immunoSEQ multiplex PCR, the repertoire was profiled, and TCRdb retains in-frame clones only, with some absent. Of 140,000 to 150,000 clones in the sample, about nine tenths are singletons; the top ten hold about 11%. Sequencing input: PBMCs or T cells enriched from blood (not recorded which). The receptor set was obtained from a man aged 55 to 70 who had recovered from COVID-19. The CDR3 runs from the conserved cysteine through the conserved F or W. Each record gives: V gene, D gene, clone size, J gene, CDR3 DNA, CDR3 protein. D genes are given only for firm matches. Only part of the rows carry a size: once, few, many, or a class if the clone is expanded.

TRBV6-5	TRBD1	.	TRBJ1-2	TGTGCCAGCAGTTACAGACAGGGGGCAAGAAATGGCTACACCTTC	CASSYRQGARNGYTF
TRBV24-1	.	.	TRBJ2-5	TGTGCCACCAGTGATCCCGACGGGTATCAAGAGACCCAGTACTTC	CATSDPDGYQETQYF
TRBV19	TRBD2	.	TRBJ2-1	TGTGCCAGTAGGATATGGACTAGCGGGAGAAATGAGCAGTTCTTC	CASRIWTSGRNEQFF
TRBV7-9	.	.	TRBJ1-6	TGTGCCAGCAGCTATTGGGGGGACTCACCCCTCCACTTT	CASSYWGDSPLHF
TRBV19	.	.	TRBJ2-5	TGTGCCAGTAGTATTAACCGGGGACAAGAGACCCAGTACTTC	CASSINRGQETQYF
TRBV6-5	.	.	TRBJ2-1	TGTGCCAGCAGTTACCCCCTAGCCGGTGCGGAGCAGTTCTTC	CASSYPLAGAEQFF
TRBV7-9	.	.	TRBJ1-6	TGTGCCAGCAGCTTAAGGGGGAGTAATTCACCCCTCCACTTT	CASSLRGSNSPLHF
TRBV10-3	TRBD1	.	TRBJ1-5	TGTGCCATCAGTGACCCGGACAGGAAACAGCGCAATCAGCCCCAGCATTTT	CAISDPDRKQRNQPQHF
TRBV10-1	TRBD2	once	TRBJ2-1	TGCGCCAGCAGTGAACTAGCGGGCGAGGGGCGAAATGAGCAGTTCTTC	CASSELAGEGRNEQFF
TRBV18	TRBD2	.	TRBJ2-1	TGTGCCAGCTCAGCGCTAGCGGGAGGCCACAATGAGCAGTTCTTC	CASSALAGGHNEQFF
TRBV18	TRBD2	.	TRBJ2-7	TGTGCCAGCTCACCCCTAGCGGGAGGCCCCGATTACGAGCAGTACTTC	CASSPLAGGPDYEQYF
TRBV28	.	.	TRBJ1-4	TGTGCCAGCAGCCCTAGAGAAAAACTGTTTTTT	CASSPREKLFF
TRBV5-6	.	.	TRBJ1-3	TGTGCCAGCAGTCCGGACGGACTCTCTGGAAACACCATATATTTT	CASSPDGLSGNTIYF
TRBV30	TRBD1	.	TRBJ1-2	TGTGCCTGGGGTCTAACCGACAGGGCCGGTCCTGGCTACACCTTC	CAWGLTDRAGPGYTF
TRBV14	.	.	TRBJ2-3	TGTGCCAGCAGCCAAGTCTTAGCAGATACGCAGTATTTT	CASSQVLADTQYF
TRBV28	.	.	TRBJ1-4	TGTGCCAGCAGTTACAGCCTCCCAACTAATGAAAAACTGTTTTTT	CASSYSLPTNEKLFF
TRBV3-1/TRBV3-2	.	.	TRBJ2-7	TGTGCCAGCAGCCAAAACCGGGGGGTAAGGGACATTATAATCTACGAGCAGTACTTC	CASSQNRGVRDIIIYEQYF
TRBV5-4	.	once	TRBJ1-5	TGTGCCTACGCCCCGGGGGGCGGGAATCAGCCCCAGCATTTT	CAYAPGGGNQPQHF
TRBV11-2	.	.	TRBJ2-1	TGTGCCAGCAGCTCCGGCGGTGAGCAGTTCTTC	CASSSGGEQFF
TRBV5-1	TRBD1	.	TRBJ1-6	TGCGCCAGCAGCTTAGTGGAGTCCGTCGGGACAGGTCAATCACCCCTCCACTTT	CASSLVESVGTGQSPLHF
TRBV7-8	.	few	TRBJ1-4	TGTGCCAGCAGCAGGGGAGGGTTTGGTGAAAAACTGTTTTTT	CASSRGGFGEKLFF
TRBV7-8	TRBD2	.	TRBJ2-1	TGTGCCAGCAGCTTAGATCACAGGGGTAGCGGGAGGGCCGATGAGCAGTTCTTC	CASSLDHRGSGRADEQFF
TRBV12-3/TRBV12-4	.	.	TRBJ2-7	TGTGCCAGCAGTTCCCTCTGGGCCGGGGTAAAGTTC	CASSSLWAGVKF
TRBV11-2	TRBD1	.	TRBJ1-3	TGTGCCAGCAGCATATCCGGGACAGGGCTCGGAAACACCATATATTTT	CASSISGTGLGNTIYF
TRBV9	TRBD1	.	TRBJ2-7	TGTGCCAGCAGCGTAGCTACAGGGGCGCCCTACGAGCAGTACTTC	CASSVATGAPYEQYF
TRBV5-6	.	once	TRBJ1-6	TGTGCCAGCAGCTTTGGTCCGGGTCGAATTGTTATATCACCCCTCCACTTT	CASSFGPGRIVISPLHF
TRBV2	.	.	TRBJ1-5	TGTGCCAGCAGTGAAATTGGTACGGAGCCCCAGCATTTT	CASSEIGTEPQHF
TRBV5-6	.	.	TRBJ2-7	TGTGCCAGCAGCTTGGTCGGGAGAGACGAGCAGTACTTC	CASSLVGRDEQYF
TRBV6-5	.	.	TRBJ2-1	TGTGCCAGCAGTCTCCAGGGCGAGCAGTTCTTC	CASSLQGEQFF
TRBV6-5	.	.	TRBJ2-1	TGTGCCAGCAGAGACGGACGGGAGAATGAGCAGTTCTTC	CASRDGRENEQFF
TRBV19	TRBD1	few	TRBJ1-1	TGTGCCAGTAGCCCCGGGACAGGGGCTTCAGGGGCTTTCTTT	CASSPGTGASGAFF
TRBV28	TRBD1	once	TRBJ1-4	TGTGCCAGCTGGGACAGGACGACTCAAAAACTGTTTTTT	CASWDRTTQKLFF
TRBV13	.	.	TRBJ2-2	TGTGCCAGCAGCTTTCAGGGCAGGGTGACCGGGGAGCTGTTTTTT	CASSFQGRVTGELFF
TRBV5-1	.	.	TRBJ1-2	TGCGCCAGCAGCTTGGACAATAACTATGGCTACACCTTC	CASSLDNNYGYTF